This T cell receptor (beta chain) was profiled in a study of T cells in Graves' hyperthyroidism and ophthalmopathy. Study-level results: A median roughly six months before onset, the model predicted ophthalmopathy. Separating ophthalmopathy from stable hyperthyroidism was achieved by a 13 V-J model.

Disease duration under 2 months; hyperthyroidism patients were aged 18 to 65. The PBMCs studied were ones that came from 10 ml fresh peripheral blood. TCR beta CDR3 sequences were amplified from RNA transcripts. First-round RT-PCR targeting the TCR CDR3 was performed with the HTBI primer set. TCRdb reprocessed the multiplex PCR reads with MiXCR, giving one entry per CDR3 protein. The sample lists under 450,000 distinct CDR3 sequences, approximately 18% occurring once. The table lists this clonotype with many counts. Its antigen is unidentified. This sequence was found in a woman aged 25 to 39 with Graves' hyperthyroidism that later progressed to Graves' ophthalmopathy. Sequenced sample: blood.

Here the CDR3 reads CASSESPGYEQYF. CDR3 DNA sequence: TGCGCCAGCAGTGAGTCCCCGGGCTACGAGCAGTACTTC. The rearrangement uses TRBV10-1 and TRBJ2-7; no clear D. CDR1 WNHNN and CDR2 SYGVQD come from the germline V gene (reference sequence). The CDR3 totals 13 residues. Trimming took off 0 bases at V and 3 bases at J, with 6 bases between the two ends.